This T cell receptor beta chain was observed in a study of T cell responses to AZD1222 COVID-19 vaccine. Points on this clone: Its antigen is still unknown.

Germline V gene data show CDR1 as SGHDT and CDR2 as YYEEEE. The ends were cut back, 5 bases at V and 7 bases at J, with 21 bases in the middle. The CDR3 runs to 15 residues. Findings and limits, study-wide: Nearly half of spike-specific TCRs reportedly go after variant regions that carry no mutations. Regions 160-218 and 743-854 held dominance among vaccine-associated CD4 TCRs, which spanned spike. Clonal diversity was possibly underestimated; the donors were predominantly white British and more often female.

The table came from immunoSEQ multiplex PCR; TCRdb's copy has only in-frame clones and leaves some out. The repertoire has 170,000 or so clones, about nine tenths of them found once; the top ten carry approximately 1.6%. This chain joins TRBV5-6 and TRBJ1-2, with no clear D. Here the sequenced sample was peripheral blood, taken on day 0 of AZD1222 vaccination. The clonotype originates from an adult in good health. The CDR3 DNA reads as TGTGCCAGCAGGTCCACCGCGGACGCGAGAAGTGGCTACACCTTC. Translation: CASRSTADARSGYTF.